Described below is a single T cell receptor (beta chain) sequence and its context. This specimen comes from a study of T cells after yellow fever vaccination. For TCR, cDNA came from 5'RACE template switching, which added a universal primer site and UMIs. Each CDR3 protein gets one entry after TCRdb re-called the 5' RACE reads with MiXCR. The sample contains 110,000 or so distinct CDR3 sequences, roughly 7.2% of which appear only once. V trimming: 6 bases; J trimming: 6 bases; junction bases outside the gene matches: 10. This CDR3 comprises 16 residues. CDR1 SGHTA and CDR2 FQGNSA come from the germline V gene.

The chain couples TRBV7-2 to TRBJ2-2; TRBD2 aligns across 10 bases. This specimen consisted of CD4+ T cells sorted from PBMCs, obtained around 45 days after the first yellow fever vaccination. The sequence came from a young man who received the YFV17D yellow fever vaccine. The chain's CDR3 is CASSSPGLASAGELFF. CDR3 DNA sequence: TGTGCCAGCAGTTCACCGGGACTAGCGTCGGCCGGGGAGCTGTTTTTT.